A single sample gave rise to the 10 T cell receptor beta chains below, sequenced in a study of chronic HIV infection and antiretroviral therapy. MiXCR was run by TCRdb on the 5' RACE reads, yielding one entry per CDR3 protein. The sample lists about 38,000 distinct CDR3 sequences, roughly 8.8% seen once, with 2.9% in the top ten. What was sequenced was peripheral blood. The receptors stem from an adult who had HIV and had not received antiretroviral therapy, or was an uninfected healthy control (not recorded which).

The CDR3 spells CASSLRTVTTDTQYF. The CDR3 DNA reads as TGTGCCAGCAGCTTACGGACGGTGACCACAGATACGCAGTATTTT. The chain employs TRBV5-4 and TRBJ2-3; D not resolved. Deletions cut 2 bases from V and 2 bases from J, with 12 bases between. The germline V gene encodes CDR1 SGHNT and CDR2 YYREEE (reference sequence). The CDR3 runs to 15 residues.

This clonotype was picked up a small number of times. In nucleotides, the CDR3 is TGTGCCAGCAGTGGGGACAGCCTAAATCAGCCCCAGCATTTT. Translated, it gives CASSGDSLNQPQHF. The chain uses TRBV25-1 and TRBJ1-5, with 7 nucleotides matching TRBD1. CDR1 MGHDK and CDR2 SYGVNS come from the germline V gene. The CDR3 covers 14 residues. The J segment lost 4 bases and the V segment lost 4 bases, leaving 4 bases of the junction unmatched.

Many counts were recorded for this clonotype. The chain couples TRBV5-1 to TRBJ2-1; 9 bases align to TRBD2. Germline V lookup: CDR1 SGHRS, CDR2 YFSETQ. The CDR3 covers 18 residues. The junction had 10 bases not matched to a gene; V was cut back by 0 bases and J by 3 bases. CDR3 nucleotides: TGCGCCAGCAGCTTGGGTAGGACTAGCGCCTCCTTCTACAATGAGCAGTTCTTC. Protein sequence: CASSLGRTSASFYNEQFF.

This clonotype appeared a few times. This chain links TRBV6-4 with TRBJ2-3, with 7 bases lining up with TRBD1. The CDR3 runs 14 residues. The V gene's germline CDR1 is MRHNA and CDR2 SNTAGT. The trim removed 5 bases at V and 2 bases at J, leaving 4 bases unmatched. CDR3 sequence (DNA): TGTGCCAGCAGTCAGGGGGTAGACACAGATACGCAGTATTTT. Protein product: CASSQGVDTDTQYF.

At least ten counts were recorded for this clonotype. This chain joins TRBV29-1 and TRBJ2-3, with 10 bases identical to TRBD1. CDR1 and CDR2 (germline): SQVTM, ANQGSEA. V dropped 0 bases and J dropped 5; count of bases not matched to a gene: 2. The length of the CDR3 is 14 residues. The CDR3 region has the DNA TGCAGCGTTGAAGAGGGGACAGGGGAAGATACGCAGTATTTT. Translated: CSVEEGTGEDTQYF.

This chain connects TRBV29-1 to TRBJ2-1; 12 bases are a match to TRBD2. The CDR3 has 14 amino acids. V trimming: 4 bases; J trimming: 3 bases; junction bases outside the gene matches: 1. From germline, CDR1 is SQVTM and CDR2 ANQGSEA. In nucleotides, the CDR3 is TGCAGCGTTGGGACTAGCGGGAACTACAATGAGCAGTTCTTC. This sequence encodes CSVGTSGNYNEQFF.

This clonotype was detected ten times or more. The CDR3 nucleotides read TGTGCCACCAGCAGAGAACAGGGGCCCTACAATGAGCAGTTCTTC. This codes for CATSREQGPYNEQFF. The chain couples TRBV15 to TRBJ2-1; 7 nucleotides match TRBD1. The ends lost 0 bases at V and 2 bases at J; junction bases unmatched: 1. The germline V gene encodes CDR1 LNHNV and CDR2 YYDKDF (reference sequence). The CDR3 is 15 amino acids.

This chain uses TRBV27 with TRBJ2-7; 12 positions match TRBD2. The ends lost 4 bases at V and 5 bases at J; junction bases unmatched: 6. This CDR3 spans 15 amino acids. CDR1 MNHEY and CDR2 SMNVEV come from the germline V gene (reference sequence). Here the CDR3 DNA reads TGTGCCAGCAGTTCGGGACTAGCGGGTCCGAACGAGCAGTACTTC. Its protein product is CASSSGLAGPNEQYF.

This clonotype was seen only a few times. The chain joins TRBV7-9 to TRBJ2-2; maybe TRBD1 (5 bases). From germline, CDR1 is SEHNR and CDR2 FQNEAQ (reference sequence). Trimming pared 8 bases from V and 4 bases from J, leaving 14 bases between. The CDR3 is 14 amino acids. The CDR3 protein is CASPSRVSTGELFF. In DNA, the CDR3 is TGTGCCAGCCCCTCCAGGGTCAGCACCGGGGAGCTGTTTTTT.

Many counts were recorded for this clonotype. This sequence joins TRBV28 and TRBJ2-5; TRBD2 agrees at 10 bases. The CDR3 has 16 residues. The V gene end was trimmed by 4 bases and the J gene end by 1 base; junction bases not matched to a gene: 6. Germline assignment: CDR1 MDHEN and CDR2 SYDVKM. CDR3 protein: CASSYLAGGFQETQYF. The CDR3 DNA reads as TGTGCCAGCAGTTACTTAGCGGGAGGCTTCCAAGAGACCCAGTACTTC.